These T cell receptor beta chains were read from a single sample in a study of human T cells and chemical hapten exposure. TCRdb re-called the RACE reads with MiXCR, one entry per CDR3 protein. Of 180,000 or so distinct CDR3 sequences listed, 20% to 25% are singletons. The sample was whole blood, taken in connection with sensitization to the hapten diphenylcyclopropenone (DPC). Receptor source: a woman aged 45-65 years with alopecia areata. Some clones in this sample may be carry-over from other donors' samples. CDR3s include the opening cysteine and the closing phenylalanine or tryptophan. D genes are given only for firm matches. Clone size is shown for a subset of rows, as once, few, many or a class of expanded clone.

v_gene	j_gene	abundance	d_gene	CDR3aa	CDR3nt
TRBV5-1	TRBJ2-2	few	NA	CASRAGTNTGELFF	TGCGCCAGCAGGGCGGGGACGAACACCGGGGAGCTGTTTTTT
TRBV3-1	TRBJ1-2	few	TRBD1	CASSQDGTGGGYTF	TGTGCCAGCAGCCAAGATGGGACAGGGGGAGGCTACACCTTC
TRBV28	TRBJ1-1	NA	TRBD1	CASSLRGQGGAFF	TGTGCCAGCAGTTTACGGGGACAGGGAGGGGCTTTCTTT
TRBV7-9	TRBJ2-1	once	TRBD2	CASSLELAVLPSSYNEQFF	TGTGCCAGCAGCTTAGAACTAGCGGTCCTCCCTAGCTCCTACAATGAGCAGTTCTTC
TRBV6-5	TRBJ2-7	NA	TRBD1	CASSSVGQGASYEQYF	TGTGCCAGCAGTTCCGTCGGACAGGGGGCCTCCTACGAGCAGTACTTC
TRBV6-5	TRBJ1-3	few	TRBD1	CASSPTGGPSGNTIYF	TGTGCCAGCAGTCCAACAGGGGGCCCCTCTGGAAACACCATATATTTT
TRBV28	TRBJ1-5	few	NA	CASSLGSGFIGQPQHF	TGTGCCAGCAGTTTGGGGTCAGGGTTCATCGGTCAGCCCCAGCATTTT
TRBV6-5	TRBJ1-1	few	NA	CASSYRWANTEAFF	TGTGCCAGCAGTTACCGCTGGGCGAACACTGAAGCTTTCTTT
TRBV19	TRBJ1-5	NA	TRBD1	CASRRAIQDREGSPHSNQPQHF	TGTGCCAGTAGACGAGCGATACAGGACAGGGAAGGTTCTCCCCATAGCAATCAGCCCCAGCATTTT
TRBV7-6	TRBJ2-3	NA	NA	CASSLVVQSDTQYF	TGTGCCAGCAGCTTAGTCGTACAGTCCGATACGCAGTATTTT
TRBV25-1	TRBJ1-2	few	TRBD1	CASSQGTVPLYGYTF	TGTGCCAGCAGTCAAGGGACAGTACCCCTCTATGGCTACACCTTC
TRBV11-2	TRBJ2-1	few	TRBD2	CASSLDQREGLNEQFF	TGTGCCAGCAGCTTAGATCAACGGGAGGGCCTGAATGAGCAGTTCTTC
TRBV7-9	TRBJ1-1	few	NA	CASSHHNTEAFF	TGTGCCAGCAGTCATCATAACACTGAAGCTTTCTTT
TRBV18	TRBJ2-3	few	NA	CASSPASVRTDTQYF	TGTGCCAGCTCACCGGCTAGCGTGCGCACAGATACGCAGTATTTT
TRBV29-1	TRBJ2-1	few	NA	CSVASIGYNEQFF	TGCAGCGTTGCATCAATCGGCTACAATGAGCAGTTCTTC
TRBV15	TRBJ2-4	NA	NA	CATSRDPQGRVFQYF	TGTGCCACCAGCAGAGATCCCCAGGGAAGGGTGTTTCAGTACTTC
TRBV5-8	TRBJ2-3	NA	NA	CASSLERGTDTQYF	TGTGCCAGCAGCTTGGAACGGGGAACAGATACGCAGTATTTT
TRBV2	TRBJ2-1	NA	NA	CASDMGDYNEQFF	TGTGCCAGCGATATGGGCGACTACAATGAGCAGTTCTTC
TRBV6-5	TRBJ1-1	NA	NA	CASSETGTAEAFF	TGTGCCAGCAGCGAAACCGGGACGGCTGAAGCTTTCTTT
TRBV29-1	TRBJ1-3	NA	NA	CSVRDGSGNTIYF	TGCAGCGTCCGGGACGGCTCTGGAAACACCATATATTTT
TRBV29-1	TRBJ2-3	NA	NA	CSVVGESTDTQYF	TGCAGCGTTGTAGGGGAAAGCACAGATACGCAGTATTTT
TRBV23-1	TRBJ2-5	NA	TRBD1	CASSHPDREKETQYF	TGCGCCAGCAGTCACCCGGACAGGGAGAAGGAGACCCAGTACTTC
TRBV20-1	TRBJ2-5	NA	TRBD2	CSASGGSIETQYF	TGCAGTGCTAGCGGCGGGAGCATAGAGACCCAGTACTTC
TRBV11-1	TRBJ2-7	NA	NA	CASSRGQTYEQYF	TGTGCCAGCAGCCGAGGACAGACCTACGAGCAGTACTTC
TRBV29-1	TRBJ2-3	NA	NA	CSVELGGAQYF	TGCAGCGTGGAACTTGGGGGTGCGCAGTATTTT
TRBV28	TRBJ1-1	once	TRBD1	CASSARTGGTNTEAFF	TGTGCCAGCAGTGCTAGGACAGGGGGCACCAACACTGAAGCTTTCTTT
TRBV10-3	TRBJ2-5	few	TRBD2	CAIRGAGGSGETQYF	TGTGCCATCAGGGGAGCGGGAGGATCGGGTGAGACCCAGTACTTC
TRBV28	TRBJ2-2	few	NA	CASSRYTGELFF	TGTGCCAGCAGTAGATACACCGGGGAGCTGTTTTTT
TRBV7-3	TRBJ1-2	NA	NA	CASSLVTVVGYTF	TGTGCCAGCAGCTTAGTGACAGTTGTTGGCTACACCTTC
TRBV25-1	TRBJ2-2	few	NA	CASSRQADTGELFF	TGTGCCAGCAGCCGACAGGCTGACACCGGGGAGCTGTTTTTT
TRBV27	TRBJ1-5	NA	NA	CASSLMGTNQPQHF	TGTGCCAGCAGTTTAATGGGGACCAATCAGCCCCAGCATTTT
TRBV2	TRBJ2-1	NA	NA	CASSDLEAGYNEQFF	TGTGCCAGCAGTGACTTGGAGGCGGGATACAATGAGCAGTTCTTC
TRBV5-1	TRBJ1-1	NA	TRBD1	CASSQLGTGRSATEAFF	TGCGCCAGCAGCCAACTCGGGACAGGGAGATCAGCGACTGAAGCTTTCTTT
TRBV18	TRBJ2-4	few	NA	CASSPRDPTNIQYF	TGTGCCAGCTCACCAAGAGACCCTACAAACATTCAGTACTTC
TRBV10-3	TRBJ1-2	many	NA	CAISEAGREYGYTF	TGTGCCATCAGTGAGGCCGGGAGGGAATATGGCTACACCTTC
TRBV6-1	TRBJ2-3	NA	NA	CASSVREGISTDTQYF	TGTGCCAGCAGTGTTCGAGAGGGGATTAGCACAGATACGCAGTATTTT
TRBV12-3/TRBV12-4	TRBJ2-3	NA	NA	CASSWDNTDTQYF	TGTGCCAGCAGTTGGGACAACACAGATACGCAGTATTTT
TRBV5-1	TRBJ2-5	NA	NA	CASSPSPQRETQYF	TGCGCCAGCAGCCCCTCGCCTCAGAGGGAGACCCAGTACTTC
TRBV7-9	TRBJ2-7	NA	NA	CASSLASLSGEQYF	TGTGCCAGCAGCTTAGCGTCCCTGTCCGGCGAGCAGTACTTC
TRBV10-3	TRBJ2-6	NA	TRBD1	CAISEGGTGLSGANVLTF	TGTGCCATCAGTGAGGGAGGGACAGGCCTGTCTGGGGCCAACGTCCTGACTTTC
TRBV7-2	TRBJ2-1	NA	NA	CASSRLAFHEQFF	TGTGCCAGCAGCCGACTGGCGTTCCATGAGCAGTTCTTC
TRBV5-1	TRBJ2-3	few	TRBD2	CASSLVTSGRLEDTQYF	TGCGCCAGCAGCTTGGTGACTAGCGGGAGGCTGGAAGATACGCAGTATTTT
TRBV9	TRBJ2-7	once	TRBD2	CASSPVLAGVQEQYF	TGTGCCAGCAGCCCTGTACTAGCGGGAGTACAAGAGCAGTACTTC
TRBV27	TRBJ2-1	NA	NA	CASSSPVSGASSYNEQFF	TGTGCCAGCAGTTCACCCGTGTCCGGGGCGAGCTCCTACAATGAGCAGTTCTTC
TRBV6-5	TRBJ2-7	few	NA	CASSYSAGDDEQYF	TGTGCCAGCAGTTACTCGGCCGGGGACGACGAGCAGTACTTC
TRBV29-1	TRBJ2-7	few	TRBD1	CSVGDRVYEQYF	TGCAGCGTTGGGGACAGGGTGTACGAGCAGTACTTC
TRBV29-1	TRBJ1-4	NA	NA	CSVGGGSNEKLFF	TGCAGCGTTGGAGGGGGATCTAATGAAAAACTGTTTTTT